One sample yielded the 6 T cell receptor beta chains listed below, sequenced in a study of T cell repertoires in cytomegalovirus infection. TCRdb passed the reads through MiXCR, listing each CDR3 protein once. The sample holds some 120,000 distinct CDR3 sequences; roughly a tenth are singletons and the top ten take roughly 29%. Antigens of these TCRs are unknown. Sequenced: PBMCs, sequenced either directly or after in vitro stimulation (not recorded which). These receptors came from a human donor in good health (CMV status not recorded). Some clones in this sample may be carry-over from other donors' samples.

This chain connects TRBV5-1 to TRBJ2-3; D unclear. V dropped 4 bases and J dropped 5 bases, with 11 bases sitting between them. The CDR3 length is 13 residues. Germline values: CDR1 SGHRS, CDR2 YFSETQ. The CDR3 DNA reads as TGCGCCAGCAGCCTAACCACGGGAGATACGCAGTATTTT. Translated, it gives CASSLTTGDTQYF.

This clonotype was counted between two and nine times. One end of the junction varies from germline; a read error may be responsible. This chain connects TRBV4-1 to TRBJ1-5; D not certain. Germline lookup yields CDR1 MGHRA and CDR2 YSYEKL. This CDR3 region has 14 residues. CDR3 nucleotides: TGTGCCAGCAGCCAAGTGTGGGGAGGCCAGCCCCAGCATTTT. It encodes CASSQVWGGQPQHF.

This clonotype was observed a handful of times. V usage is TRBV6-4 and J usage is TRBJ2-3; D tentatively reads TRBD1 or TRBD2 (6 bases each). Trimming stripped 4 bases from V and 6 bases from J, with 17 bases between. Germline assignment: CDR1 MRHNA and CDR2 SNTAGT. This CDR3 comprises 15 residues. CDR3 in amino acids: CASSARGEGMDTQYF. The CDR3 nucleotides read TGTGCCAGCAGTGCAAGGGGGGAAGGGATGGATACGCAGTATTTT.

This clonotype has more than one count but fewer than ten. The chain combines TRBV2 with TRBJ2-7; unclear D gene. The CDR3 loop spans 13 amino acids. Germline loops: CDR1 SNHLY, CDR2 FYNNEI. The V and J ends lost 1 base and 2 bases respectively, with 6 bases between them. For the CDR3, the DNA is TGTGCCAGCAGTGAAGTTGTCACCTACGAGCAGTACTTC. It encodes CASSEVVTYEQYF.

This clonotype was observed many times. The gene calls are TRBV6-8 and TRBJ2-2; the match to TRBD2 covers 10 bases. The V gene end was trimmed by 4 bases and the J gene end by 0 bases; junction bases not matched to a gene: 8. This CDR3 is 18 amino acids long. Germline V gene data show CDR1 as MNHGY and CDR2 as SAAAGT. This CDR3 is CASSLIAGGYANTGELFF. CDR3 in DNA: TGTGCCAGCAGTTTAATAGCGGGAGGCTACGCGAACACCGGGGAGCTGTTTTTT.

This clonotype was counted ten times or more. The chain employs TRBV6-5 and TRBJ1-3; TRBD1 matches 8 bases. Germline V gene data show CDR1 as MNHEY and CDR2 as SVGAGI. The CDR3 is 16 amino acids. The V and J ends lost 6 bases and 2 bases, in that order; junction bases with no gene match: 9. This CDR3 reads CASSPRTGLPGNTIYF. DNA of the CDR3: TGTGCCAGCAGCCCACGGACAGGGCTGCCTGGAAACACCATATATTTT.